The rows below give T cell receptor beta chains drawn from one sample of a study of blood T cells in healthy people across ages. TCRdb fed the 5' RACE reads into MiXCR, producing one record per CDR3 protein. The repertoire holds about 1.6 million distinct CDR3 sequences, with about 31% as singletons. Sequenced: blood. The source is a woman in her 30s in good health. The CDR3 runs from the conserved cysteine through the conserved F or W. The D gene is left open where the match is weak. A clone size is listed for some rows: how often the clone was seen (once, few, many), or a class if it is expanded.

TGCGCCAGCAGCTTCGTCATAGGAGGGAACACTGAAGCTTTCTTT	CASSFVIGGNTEAFF	TRBV5-1	TRBJ1-1	NA	NA
TGCGCCAGCAGTGCAGACCAGCGGGGGGGCCCTAGCACAGATACGCAGTATTTT	CASSADQRGGPSTDTQYF	TRBV10-2	TRBJ2-3	TRBD2	NA
TGCAGCGTGGACCGACTCCGCACCGGGGAGCTGTTTTTT	CSVDRLRTGELFF	TRBV29-1	TRBJ2-2	NA	NA
TGCAGTGCTAGGAGGGGGGCGAGGTTCGAGCAGTGCTTC	CSARRGARFEQCF	TRBV20-1	TRBJ2-7	NA	once
TGTGCCAGCAGCTTGCAAGGAGGGGCTAACTATGGCTACACCTTC	CASSLQGGANYGYTF	TRBV5-8	TRBJ1-2	NA	NA
TGTGCCATCAGTGAGTCTCCAAGCGGTTGGTACGAGCAGTACTTC	CAISESPSGWYEQYF	TRBV10-3	TRBJ2-7	NA	NA
TGTGCCAGCAGCTCCCAGCGGGGCTCGGGCAATGAGCAGTTCTTC	CASSSQRGSGNEQFF	TRBV5-5	TRBJ2-1	TRBD2	NA
TGTGCCAGCAGCCAAGATGGGGGGCCCTCGAGACTAAAACAGGGGAAAAATGAGCAGTTCTTC	CASSQDGGPSRLKQGKNEQFF	TRBV4-2	TRBJ2-1	NA	NA
TGCAGTGCTAGAGGACAGGCGATCGACCACGAGCAGTACTTC	CSARGQAIDHEQYF	TRBV20-1	TRBJ2-7	NA	NA
TGCGCCAGCAGATTAGGGAGGAATTCACCCCTCCACTTT	CASRLGRNSPLHF	TRBV5-1	TRBJ1-6	NA	NA
TGTGCCAGCAGGGGACTAGTCTCCTACGAGCAGTACTTC	CASRGLVSYEQYF	TRBV27	TRBJ2-7	TRBD2	NA
TGTGCCAGCAGCCATGGCCGGGACAGCTACACAGATACGCAGTATTTT	CASSHGRDSYTDTQYF	TRBV4-2	TRBJ2-3	TRBD1	NA
TGCAGTGCGTCCGGACAGGGGACGTTCTCCTACAATGAGCAGTTCTTC	CSASGQGTFSYNEQFF	TRBV20-1	TRBJ2-1	TRBD1	few
TGCAGTGCTAGAGTTCCAGGGGGGAACAATGAGCAGTTCTTC	CSARVPGGNNEQFF	TRBV20-1	TRBJ2-1	NA	NA
TGTGCCAGCAGCTTAGTTAATTCAGATACGCAGTATTTT	CASSLVNSDTQYF	TRBV7-6	TRBJ2-3	NA	NA
TGCAGTGCTAGTCGGAGACAGGCCTACGAGCAGTACTTC	CSASRRQAYEQYF	TRBV20-1	TRBJ2-7	NA	NA
TGTGCCAGCAGTCCTGGGATTCTTCGGGTAGCGGGAGGGTTCACCTACAATGAGCAGTTCTTC	CASSPGILRVAGGFTYNEQFF	TRBV12-3/TRBV12-4	TRBJ2-1	TRBD2	NA
TGTGCCACCCAGGAGGGATCCATTACCGGGGAGCTGTTTTTT	CATQEGSITGELFF	TRBV10-3	TRBJ2-2	NA	once
TGTGCCAGCAGTGAAGGGACAGGGCGTTACGAGCAGTACTTC	CASSEGTGRYEQYF	TRBV25-1	TRBJ2-7	TRBD1	many
TGTGCCACCAGTGATTTAGATGAGCAGTTCTTC	CATSDLDEQFF	TRBV24-1	TRBJ2-1	NA	few
TGTGCCAGCAGCTTCGGGCGAACCTTTCCCCTGGGAGAGCAGTACTTC	CASSFGRTFPLGEQYF	TRBV7-2	TRBJ2-7	NA	NA
TGTGCCAGCAGCGTAGCCCCCCTAGCGGGGGGGTTCTCCTACAATGAGCAGTTCTTC	CASSVAPLAGGFSYNEQFF	TRBV9	TRBJ2-1	TRBD2	NA
TGTGCCAGCAGTGACTCACCGGGACAGACCCCATCGGGTAATGAAAAACTGTTTTTT	CASSDSPGQTPSGNEKLFF	TRBV25-1	TRBJ1-4	TRBD1	NA
TGCAGTGCTAGAGCGGTAGCGGAGGCAGAGACCCAGTACTTC	CSARAVAEAETQYF	TRBV20-1	TRBJ2-5	NA	few
TGTGCCAGCAGCTTCCCCTCTCTTTCGCCTAGCGACTCCTACGAGCAGTACTTC	CASSFPSLSPSDSYEQYF	TRBV7-9	TRBJ2-7	NA	NA
TGTGCCAGCAGCCCGGGACGGACCTCTTATGGCTACACCTTC	CASSPGRTSYGYTF	TRBV7-2	TRBJ1-2	NA	NA
TGTGCCAGCAGTGTCGGGGGCTCGGATGAGCAGTTCTTC	CASSVGGSDEQFF	TRBV9	TRBJ2-1	NA	NA
TGTGCCAGCAGCCGGGGGACTAGCGGGAGCAATGAGCAGTTCTTC	CASSRGTSGSNEQFF	TRBV27	TRBJ2-1	TRBD2	many
TGTGCCACCTCGGAAGGGAACCAGCCCCAGCATTTT	CATSEGNQPQHF	TRBV24-1	TRBJ1-5	NA	NA
TGTGCCAGCAGTGCCGTTCTCAGCAAGAACACCGGGGAGCTGTTTTTT	CASSAVLSKNTGELFF	TRBV28	TRBJ2-2	NA	NA
TGCAGTGCTAGAGGCGGGGCTTGGGAGACCCAGTACTTC	CSARGGAWETQYF	TRBV20-1	TRBJ2-5	NA	few
TGCAGTGCCGACCCGAGGCGGACGACCTACAATGAGCAGTTCTTC	CSADPRRTTYNEQFF	TRBV20-1	TRBJ2-1	NA	NA
TGTGCCAGCAGCTTTTTCGTGGACACCGGGGAGCTGTTTTTT	CASSFFVDTGELFF	TRBV7-2	TRBJ2-2	NA	NA
TGCAGCGTTGAGGGTACTAGCTCCTCGACCCAGTACTTC	CSVEGTSSSTQYF	TRBV29-1	TRBJ2-5	NA	few
TGTGCCAGCAGCGTCAGCCCCACAGGGATACGCGAGCAGTACTTC	CASSVSPTGIREQYF	TRBV7-9	TRBJ2-7	NA	NA
TGTGCCAGCAGTTCCTCGGACAGCCTGGGGGAGACCCAGTACTTC	CASSSSDSLGETQYF	TRBV12-3/TRBV12-4	TRBJ2-5	NA	NA
TGTGCCGTTATAGACAGGGGGCTGTCAGATACGCAGTATTTT	CAVIDRGLSDTQYF	TRBV10-3	TRBJ2-3	TRBD1	few
TGTGCCAGCAGCCGAAGACTAGCGGGGGGCCTCGGTGGGAATGAGCAGTTCTTC	CASSRRLAGGLGGNEQFF	TRBV7-2	TRBJ2-1	TRBD2	NA
TGTGCCAGCAGGGGGGGGCCCGATGGCTACACCTTC	CASRGGPDGYTF	TRBV7-9	TRBJ1-2	NA	NA
TGCAGTGTCCCAGGCCTCTCAAACACTGAAGCTTTCTTT	CSVPGLSNTEAFF	TRBV20-1	TRBJ1-1	NA	many
TGTGCCAGCAGGAGAAGTGGGGGGCGGAACACTGAAGCTTTCTTT	CASRRSGGRNTEAFF	TRBV12-3/TRBV12-4	TRBJ1-1	NA	NA
TGCGCCAGCAGTATCGGGGACAGGGCCTACAATGAGCAGTTCTTC	CASSIGDRAYNEQFF	TRBV5-1	TRBJ2-1	TRBD1	NA
TGCAGTGCTAGAGCCGATTCCCTTTGGCCAACCACAGATACGCAGTATTTT	CSARADSLWPTTDTQYF	TRBV20-1	TRBJ2-3	NA	NA
TGCGCCAGCAGCCAAATGAACGGAGATACGCAGTATTTT	CASSQMNGDTQYF	TRBV4-1	TRBJ2-3	NA	NA
TGTGCCAGCAGTTACGCTAGGGGGGAGCAGTTCTTC	CASSYARGEQFF	TRBV6-2/TRBV6-3	TRBJ2-1	NA	few
TGTGCCAGCAGCCGCAGGGATATCTCCTACGAGCAGTACTTC	CASSRRDISYEQYF	TRBV7-8	TRBJ2-7	NA	few
TGTGCCAGCAGTGATGAGGTTGGGACAGGGGGGAACTCCTACGAGCAGTACTTC	CASSDEVGTGGNSYEQYF	TRBV2	TRBJ2-7	TRBD1	NA
TGCGCCAGCAGCCAAGTACAGGGCGAGGCCCAGTACTTC	CASSQVQGEAQYF	TRBV4-1	TRBJ2-5	NA	NA
TGCGCCAGCTCTGACAGGGGCGGGGTGAACACTGAAGCTTTCTTT	CASSDRGGVNTEAFF	TRBV5-1	TRBJ1-1	TRBD1	few
TGCGCCGGCAGCTACTATACAGGGGATAGGTACAATGAGCAGTTCTTC	CAGSYYTGDRYNEQFF	TRBV5-1	TRBJ2-1	TRBD1	NA
TGTTCCAGCAGCTTTAGGGACGGCTACACCTTC	CSSSFRDGYTF	TRBV7-9	TRBJ1-2	NA	NA
TGCAGTGCTAGAGATCCCCCGCATGGCTACATCTTC	CSARDPPHGYIF	TRBV20-1	TRBJ1-2	NA	NA